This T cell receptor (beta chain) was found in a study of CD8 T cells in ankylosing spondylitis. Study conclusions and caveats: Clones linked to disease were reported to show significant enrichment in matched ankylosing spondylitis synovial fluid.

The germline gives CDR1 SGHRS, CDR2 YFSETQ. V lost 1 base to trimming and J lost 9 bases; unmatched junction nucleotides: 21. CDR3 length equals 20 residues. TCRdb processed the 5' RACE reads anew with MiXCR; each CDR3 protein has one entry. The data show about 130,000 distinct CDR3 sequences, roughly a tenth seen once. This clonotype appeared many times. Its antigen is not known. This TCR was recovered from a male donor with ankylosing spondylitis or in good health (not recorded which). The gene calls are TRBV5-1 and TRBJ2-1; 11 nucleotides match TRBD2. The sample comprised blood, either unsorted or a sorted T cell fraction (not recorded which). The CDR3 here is CASSLRVQLAGGISPTEQFF. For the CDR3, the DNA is TGCGCCAGCAGCTTGAGAGTTCAGTTAGCGGGAGGGATTTCGCCAACTGAGCAGTTCTTC.